The clone carrying this T cell receptor (beta chain) was recorded at least ten times. From the PCR reads, TCRdb re-called clones with MiXCR. The sample holds fewer than 8,500 clones, 18% seen once. V was clipped by 4 bases and J by 8 bases, with 11 bases between them. CDR3 size: 12 residues. The V gene's germline CDR1 is SEHNR and CDR2 FQNEAQ (reference sequence). The entry originates in a study of metastatic and nonmetastatic thyroid tumors. Among the patients, none had received any treatment before thyroid surgery. Source material: adjacent normal tissue. The V call is TRBV7-9, the J call TRBJ1-1; a weak D match, TRBD1 (6 bases). This receptor was taken from a male donor with papillary thyroid cancer or a benign thyroid nodule (not recorded which). Some clones in this sample may be carry-over from other donors' samples. In nucleotides, the CDR3 is TGTGCCAGCAGCTCCACCGACAGGGAAGCTTTCTTT. Amino acid sequence: CASSSTDREAFF. Complete variable domain (other parts from reference TRBV7-9 and TRBJ1-1): DTGVSQNPRHKITKRGQNVTFRCDPISEHNRLYWYRQTLGQGPEFLTYFQNEAQLEKSRLLSDRFSAERPKGSFSTLEIQRTEQGDSAMYLCASSSTDREAFFGQGTRLTVV.